One T cell receptor beta chain is described in this entry. The entry originates in a study of blood T cell repertoires in COVID-19. Study-wide context: Spain, Italy and the United States supplied samples that represented acute and convalescent COVID-19.

The CDR3 consists of 14 residues. Germline V gene lookup returns CDR1 MNHEY and CDR2 SVGAGI. J lost 5 bases, V lost 0 bases, and 3 bases had no gene match. Those who participated ranged in age from roughly 18 to 95 years and resided in roughly 26 US areas. Generated by immunoSEQ multiplex PCR, the TCRdb table keeps only in-frame clones and is missing some. The table records about 220,000 clones, 88% of them present only once. The chain uses TRBV6-5 and TRBJ1-1, with 7 positions matching TRBD1. Input material: PBMCs or T cells enriched from blood (not recorded which). This receptor was identified in a woman aged 45-60 years with acute COVID-19. CDR3 sequence reads: CASSYSGGRTEAFF. The CDR3 nucleotides read TGTGCCAGCAGTTACTCAGGGGGCAGGACTGAAGCTTTCTTT.